This record looks at one T cell receptor beta chain sequence and its context. This clone was detected a few times. Its recognized antigen is unknown. Base qualities are not recorded, but no much larger clone differs from it by a single base. Trimming costs V 2 bases and J 2 bases, and their ends lie 16 bases apart. Sequences SGHTA (CDR1) and FQGNSA (CDR2) are obtained from the germline V gene. Reading from cysteine to phenylalanine, the CDR3 counts 16 amino acids. Of all the DNA, just the CDR3 is kept, 48 bases in frame from base 1. TCRbeta CDR3 regions were amplified from genomic DNA by means of the immunoSEQ Assay, a bias-controlled multiplex PCR. For the original study's pipeline: Nucleated cell counts per sample were estimated from amplification of reference gene primers within the assay. Sequence reads were collapsed and filtered to measure the absolute abundance of every unique TCRbeta CDR3 rearrangement. For each sample, productive Simpson clonality was calculated as the square root of Simpson's diversity index across productive rearrangements. TCRdb provides this immuneACCESS table in a form limited to in-frame rearrangements. Some clones are lacking; in checked studies, under half of them reflect an unresolved V gene, and why the rest are absent is not known. The V and J calls and clone size are taken from that table; D and trimming were inferred from the DNA. The sample profile shows 350,000 or so clones; 80% to 90% of them were found once. The top ten clones comprise approximately 3.1% of the sample.

The collaborating institutions used their own protocols to collect whole blood in K2EDTA tubes. For TCRbeta analysis, collaborator samples were shipped as frozen whole blood, as isolated PBMCs, or as DNA extracted from either sample type. The source of the sample is a study of blood T cell repertoires in COVID-19 (TCRdb year 2020). Study-level background: Samples from collaborators originated in the United States, Italy and Spain and spanned both the acute and convalescent phases of COVID-19. The material from the prospective study consisted of cDNA or gDNA derived from T cells, B-cell-depleted T cells, or PBMCs. Subjects who had been exposed to COVID-19, were actively infected with it, or had recovered from it provided the deeply sampled blood TCRbeta repertoires that made up the dataset. The repertoires were released in a freely available public database intended as a resource for research on the immune response to SARS-CoV-2. The samples were drawn from two sources: the first 160 participants of the ongoing ImmuneRACE study, and 1,200 or so subjects contributed by 6 global collaborators. Sample metadata almost always included a de-identified subject ID, COVID-19 status, age in years and sex. HLA class I and class II types, where available, came from metadata supplied by the sample provider rather than from assay-based typing.

What the research found in general, with its limitations: How much clinical and demographic metadata was included differed by source and by participant, and the metadata was provided uncurated.

The chain was built from TRBV7-2 and TRBJ2-7; the D segment could be TRBD2, given 8 matching bases. Sequencing was done on a sample of peripheral blood. This TCR derives from a man aged 30 to 45 with active or convalescent COVID-19. The nucleotide sequence reads TGTGCCAGCAGCTTACTTCCGGGAGGGGGCACCTACGAGCAGTACTTC. It specifies CASSLLPGGGTYEQYF.